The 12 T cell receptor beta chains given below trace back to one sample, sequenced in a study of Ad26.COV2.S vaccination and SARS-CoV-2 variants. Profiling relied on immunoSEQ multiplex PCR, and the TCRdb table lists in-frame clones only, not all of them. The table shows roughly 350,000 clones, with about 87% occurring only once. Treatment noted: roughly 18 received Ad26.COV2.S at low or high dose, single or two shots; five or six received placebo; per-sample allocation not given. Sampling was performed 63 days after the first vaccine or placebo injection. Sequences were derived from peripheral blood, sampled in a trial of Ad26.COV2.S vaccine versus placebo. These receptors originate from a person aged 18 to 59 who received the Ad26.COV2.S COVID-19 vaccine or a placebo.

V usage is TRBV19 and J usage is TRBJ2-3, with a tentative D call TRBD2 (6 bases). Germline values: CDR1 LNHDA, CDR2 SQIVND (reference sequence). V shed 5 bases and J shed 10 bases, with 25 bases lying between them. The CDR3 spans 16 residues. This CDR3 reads CASSPAGSDGRLAQYF. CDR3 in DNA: TGTGCCAGTAGTCCAGCGGGCTCCGATGGAAGGTTAGCGCAGTATTTT. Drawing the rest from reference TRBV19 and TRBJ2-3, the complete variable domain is DGGITQSPKYLFRKEGQNVTLSCEQNLNHDAMYWYRQDPGQGLRLIYYSQIVNDFQKGDIAEGYSVSREKKESFPLTVTSAQKNPTAFYLCASSPAGSDGRLAQYFGPGTRLTVL.

CDR3: CASSRGPGAYEQYF. CDR3 nucleotide sequence: TGCGCCAGCAGCCGTGGTCCAGGGGCTTACGAGCAGTACTTC. The chain links TRBV4-3 to TRBJ2-7; D possibly corresponds to TRBD1 (6 bases). CDR3 size: 14 residues. Trimming took 4 bases from V and 4 from J, leaving 14 bases between them. Germline CDR1 and CDR2: LGHNA and YSLEER.

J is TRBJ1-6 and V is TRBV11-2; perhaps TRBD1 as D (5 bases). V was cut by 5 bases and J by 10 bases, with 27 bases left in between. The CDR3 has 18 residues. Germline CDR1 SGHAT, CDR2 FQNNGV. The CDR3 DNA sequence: TGTGCCAGCAGCGGGGCTGGGGGGATGTTGGCATATTGGTCACCCCTCCACTTT. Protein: CASSGAGGMLAYWSPLHF.

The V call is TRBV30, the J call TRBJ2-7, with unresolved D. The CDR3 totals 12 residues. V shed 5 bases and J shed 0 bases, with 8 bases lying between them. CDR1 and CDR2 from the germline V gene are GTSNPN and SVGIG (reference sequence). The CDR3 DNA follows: TGTGCCTGGGCCACCTCCTCCTACGAGCAGTACTTC. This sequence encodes CAWATSSYEQYF.

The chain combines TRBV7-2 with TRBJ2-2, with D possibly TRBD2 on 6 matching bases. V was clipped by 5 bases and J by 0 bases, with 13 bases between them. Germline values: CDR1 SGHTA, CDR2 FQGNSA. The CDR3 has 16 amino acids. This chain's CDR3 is CASSLTGLPNTGELFF. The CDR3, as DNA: TGTGCCAGCAGCCTGACGGGACTCCCGAACACCGGGGAGCTGTTTTTT. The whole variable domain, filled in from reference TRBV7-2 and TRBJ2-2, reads GAGVSQSPSNKVTEKGKDVELRCDPISGHTALYWYRQSLGQGLEFLIYFQGNSAPDKSGLPSDRFSAERTGGSVSTLTIQRTQQEDSAVYLCASSLTGLPNTGELFFGEGSRLTVL.

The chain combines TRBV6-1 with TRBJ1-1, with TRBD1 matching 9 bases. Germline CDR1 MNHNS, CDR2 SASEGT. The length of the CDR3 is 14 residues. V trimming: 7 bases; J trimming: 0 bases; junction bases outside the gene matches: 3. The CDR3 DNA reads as TGTGCCAGCAAAGGGACAGGGCTGAACACTGAAGCTTTCTTT. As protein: CASKGTGLNTEAFF.

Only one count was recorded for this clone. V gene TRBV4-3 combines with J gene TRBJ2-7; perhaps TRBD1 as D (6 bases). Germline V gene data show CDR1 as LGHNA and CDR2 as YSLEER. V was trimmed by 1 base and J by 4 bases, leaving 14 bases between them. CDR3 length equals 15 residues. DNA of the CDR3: TGCGCCAGCAGCCAAGCTTATCCAGGGGTTTACGAGCAGTACTTC. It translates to CASSQAYPGVYEQYF.

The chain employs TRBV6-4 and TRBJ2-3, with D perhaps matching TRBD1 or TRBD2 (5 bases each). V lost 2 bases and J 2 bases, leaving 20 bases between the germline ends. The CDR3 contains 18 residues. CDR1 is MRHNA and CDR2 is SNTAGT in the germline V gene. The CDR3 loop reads CASSDTAKGSTSTDTQYF. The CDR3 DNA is TGTGCCAGCAGTGACACAGCCAAGGGGAGTACTTCCACAGATACGCAGTATTTT.

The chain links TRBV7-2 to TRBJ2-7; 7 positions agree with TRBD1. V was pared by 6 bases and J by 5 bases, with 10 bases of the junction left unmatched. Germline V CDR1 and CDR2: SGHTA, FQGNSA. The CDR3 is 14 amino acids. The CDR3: CASRSSGTANEQYF. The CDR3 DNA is TGTGCCAGCAGGTCATCCGGGACAGCTAACGAGCAGTACTTC.

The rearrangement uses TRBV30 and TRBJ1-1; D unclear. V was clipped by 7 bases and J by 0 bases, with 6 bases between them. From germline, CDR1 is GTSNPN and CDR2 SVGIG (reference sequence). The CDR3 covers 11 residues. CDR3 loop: CASGMNTEAFF. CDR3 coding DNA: TGTGCCTCCGGCATGAACACTGAAGCTTTCTTT. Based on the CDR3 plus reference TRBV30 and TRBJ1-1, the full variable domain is SQTIHQWPATLVQPVGSPLSLECTVEGTSNPNLYWYRQAAGRGLQLLFYSVGIGQISSEVPQNLSASRPQDRQFILSSKKLLLSDSGFYLCASGMNTEAFFGQGTRLTVV.

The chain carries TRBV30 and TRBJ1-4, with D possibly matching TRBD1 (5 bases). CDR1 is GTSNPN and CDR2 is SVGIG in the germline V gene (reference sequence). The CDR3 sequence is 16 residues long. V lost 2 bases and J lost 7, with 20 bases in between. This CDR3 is CAWSPVTARPGEKLFF. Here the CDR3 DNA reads TGTGCCTGGAGTCCTGTGACAGCTCGGCCGGGTGAAAAACTGTTTTTT.

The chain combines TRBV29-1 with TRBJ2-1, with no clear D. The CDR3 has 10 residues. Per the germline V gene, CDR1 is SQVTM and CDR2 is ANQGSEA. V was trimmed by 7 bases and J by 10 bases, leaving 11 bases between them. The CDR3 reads CSAGGKEQFF. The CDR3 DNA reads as TGCAGCGCGGGTGGCAAAGAGCAGTTCTTC.